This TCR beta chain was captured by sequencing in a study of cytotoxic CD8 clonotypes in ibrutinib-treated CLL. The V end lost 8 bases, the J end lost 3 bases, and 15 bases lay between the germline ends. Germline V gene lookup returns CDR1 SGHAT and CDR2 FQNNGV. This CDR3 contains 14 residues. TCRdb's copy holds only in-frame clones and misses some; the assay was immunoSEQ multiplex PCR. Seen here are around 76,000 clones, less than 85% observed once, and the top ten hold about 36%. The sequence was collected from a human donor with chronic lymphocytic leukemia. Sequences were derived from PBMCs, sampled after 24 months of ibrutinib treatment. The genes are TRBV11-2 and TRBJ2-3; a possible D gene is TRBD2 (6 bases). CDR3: CASGVAVQTDTQYF. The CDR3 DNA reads TGTGCCAGCGGGGTAGCGGTTCAAACAGATACGCAGTATTTT.